Only a few counts were recorded for the clone carrying this TCR beta chain. Its antigen is not identified. The data belong to a study of T cell repertoires in cytomegalovirus infection. Across the study: Recently identified HLA-C-restricted CMV epitopes were among the peptides used.

TCRdb recomputed calls from the reads with MiXCR, one row per CDR3 protein. This sample has about 310,000 distinct CDR3 sequences, with roughly 25% found just once. CDR1 SGHVS and CDR2 FNYEAQ come from the germline V gene. Deletions cut 5 bases from V and 7 bases from J, with 12 bases between. The CDR3 spans 13 residues. This specimen was cultured PBMCs, taken from culture after CMV antigen stimulation. This TCR was recovered from a human donor in good health (CMV status not recorded). Some clones in this sample may be carry-over from other donors' samples. The V call is TRBV7-6, the J call TRBJ1-5; D not certain. CDR3 nucleotide sequence: TGTGCCAGCAGCGACTCTACCGGGCAGCCCCAGCATTTT. Its translation: CASSDSTGQPQHF. The variable domain in full, with the rest retrieved from reference TRBV7-6 and TRBJ1-5, is GAGVSQSPRYKVTKRGQDVALRCDPISGHVSLYWYRQALGQGPEFLTYFNYEAQQDKSGLPNDRFSAERPEGSISTLTIQRTEQRDSAMYRCASSDSTGQPQHFGDGTRLSIL.